This TCR beta chain comes out of a study of blood T cell repertoires in COVID-19. Across the study: T cells, B-cell-depleted T cells, or PBMCs provided the cDNA or gDNA that served as material.

Germline CDR1 is LGHDT and CDR2 is YNNKEL (reference sequence). V was pared by 0 bases and J by 3 bases, with 7 bases of the junction left unmatched. The CDR3 consists of 18 residues. The assay was immunoSEQ multiplex PCR, and TCRdb's table has in-frame clones only and misses some. The sample lists 250,000 to 300,000 clones, around 86% occurring once. The TCR originated in a woman in her sixties with active or convalescent COVID-19. The gene calls are TRBV3-1 (or the pseudogene TRBV3-2) and TRBJ2-2; 10 nucleotides agree with TRBD2. Material: peripheral blood. CDR3 nucleotides: TGTGCCAGCAGCCAAGACCTAGCGGGGGTAGGGTACACCGGGGAGCTGTTTTTT. This encodes CASSQDLAGVGYTGELFF.